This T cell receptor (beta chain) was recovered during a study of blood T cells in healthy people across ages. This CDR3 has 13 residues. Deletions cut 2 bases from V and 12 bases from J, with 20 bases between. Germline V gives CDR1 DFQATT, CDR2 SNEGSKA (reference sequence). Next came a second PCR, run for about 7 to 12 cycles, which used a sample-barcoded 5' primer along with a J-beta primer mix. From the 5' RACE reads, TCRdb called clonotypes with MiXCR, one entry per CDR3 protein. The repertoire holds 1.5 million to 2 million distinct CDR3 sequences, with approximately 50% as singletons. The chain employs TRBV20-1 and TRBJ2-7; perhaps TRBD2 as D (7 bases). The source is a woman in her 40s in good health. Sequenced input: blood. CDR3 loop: CSARWDTRGGPYF. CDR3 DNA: TGCAGTGCTAGATGGGACACGCGCGGGGGTCCGTACTTC.